Given below is one T cell receptor (beta chain) in context. The data derive from a study of blood T cell repertoires in COVID-19. Study details: T cells, B-cell-depleted T cells, or PBMCs provided the cDNA or gDNA that served as material.

Germline CDR1 reads PRHDT; CDR2 reads FYEKMQ (reference sequence). CDR3 length: 16 residues. V dropped 3 bases and J dropped 7; count of bases not matched to a gene: 13. The repertoire was sequenced with immunoSEQ multiplex PCR; TCRdb's copy has only in-frame clones and lacks some. The sample yields more than 80,000 clones, approximately 80% seen once. The chain links TRBV13 to TRBJ1-2, with 8 bases identical to TRBD1. The sequenced sample consisted of peripheral blood. This TCR was sampled from an older woman with acute or convalescent COVID-19. CDR3 in amino acids: CASSLFAQGVLGGYTF. The CDR3 DNA is TGTGCCAGCAGCTTGTTCGCACAGGGGGTTTTAGGTGGCTACACCTTC.